The 6 T cell receptor beta chains in this list originate from one sample, sequenced in a study of blood T cell repertoires in COVID-19. Profiling relied on immunoSEQ multiplex PCR, and the TCRdb table lists in-frame clones only, not all of them. The sample shows about 300,000 clones, approximately 89% of them seen only once. Specimen: PBMCs or T cells enriched from blood (not recorded which). These receptors were obtained from a woman aged 45-65 years who had been exposed to COVID-19.

The genes are TRBV10-3 and TRBJ2-2; 7 nucleotides agree with TRBD2. The CDR3 covers 14 residues. Germline V gene data show CDR1 as ENHRY and CDR2 as SYGVKD. The J segment lost 4 bases and the V segment lost 9 bases, leaving 8 bases of the junction unmatched. The CDR3 DNA reads TGTGCCATGTCGAGCGGGGTCGGCACCGGGGAGCTGTTTTTT. It is translated as CAMSSGVGTGELFF.

The chain employs TRBV28 and TRBJ2-7; D perhaps matches TRBD1 (6 bases). The CDR3 has 12 residues. V lost 8 bases and J lost 0, with 8 bases in between. Germline V gives CDR1 MDHEN, CDR2 SYDVKM. CDR3 sequence (DNA): TGTGCCAGCTGGGACACCTCCTACGAGCAGTACTTC. Translating gives CASWDTSYEQYF.

J is TRBJ1-4 and V is TRBV5-4, with TRBD1 identical over 9 bases. J gave up 8 bases and V 3 bases, and 8 bases lay outside the gene matches. Germline CDR1 is SGHNT and CDR2 is YYREEE (reference sequence). The CDR3 loop spans 15 amino acids. CDR3 DNA: TGTGCCAGCAGCTCAGAGGGACAGGGCCCCGAAAAACTGTTTTTT. Its protein is CASSSEGQGPEKLFF.

The rearrangement joins TRBV18 to TRBJ2-3, with 8 bases matching TRBD2. The junction had 13 bases not matched to a gene; V was cut back by 3 bases and J by 2 bases. In germline, CDR1 is KGHSH, CDR2 LQKENI. The CDR3 is 18 amino acids. The CDR3, as DNA: TGTGCCAGCTCACCGGGCGGTTCGGGGGGGAAATACACAGATACGCAGTATTTT. Residues: CASSPGGSGGKYTDTQYF. Filled out from reference TRBV18 and TRBJ2-3, the complete variable domain reads NAGVMQNPRHLVRRRGQEARLRCSPMKGHSHVYWYRQLPEEGLKFMVYLQKENIIDESGMPKERFSAEFPKEGPSILRIQQVVRGDSAAYFCASSPGGSGGKYTDTQYFGPGTRLTVL.

V usage is TRBV5-4 and J usage is TRBJ1-3; D is perhaps TRBD1 (6 bases). The V gene's germline CDR1 is SGHNT and CDR2 YYREEE (reference sequence). V lost 0 bases and J lost 0, with 10 bases in between. CDR3 length: 16 amino acids. The CDR3 coding sequence is TGTGCCAGCAGCTTGGCCGGGGGGGCCTCTGGAAACACCATATATTTT. This gives the protein CASSLAGGASGNTIYF.

The chain links TRBV7-9 to TRBJ2-1, with D uncertain. CDR3 length equals 12 residues. V shed 1 base and J shed 10 bases, with 8 bases lying between them. Germline CDR1 and CDR2: SEHNR and FQNEAQ (reference sequence). DNA of the CDR3: TGTGCCAGCAGCTTAGTACTACGGGAGCAGTTCTTC. The encoded protein is CASSLVLREQFF.